One T cell receptor beta chain is described in this entry. Antigen: not known. Researchers used 3500 ng of total RNA for each TCR library. Added by template switching were UMIs that each held a 6-nucleotide sample barcode. Reanalyzing the 5' RACE reads, TCRdb keeps one entry per CDR3 protein, without DNA. The table for this sample gives over 150,000 distinct CDR3 sequences. This record comes from a study of monozygotic twins with inflammatory bowel disease. Overall study findings and caveats: IBD patients had lower TCRbeta diversity (inverse Simpson) than healthy co-twins. No distinction between different T cell subtypes was possible.

The CDR3 length is 14 residues. Germline CDR1 is LGHDT and CDR2 is YNNKEL (reference sequence). This chain connects TRBV3-1 to TRBJ2-7; TCRdb's assignment of TRBD2 cannot be checked, as there is no DNA. Specimen: blood. This TCR was sampled from a human donor with ulcerative colitis or Crohn's disease, or a healthy co-twin of an affected twin (not recorded which). The CDR3 protein is CASSQEPLSYEQYF.